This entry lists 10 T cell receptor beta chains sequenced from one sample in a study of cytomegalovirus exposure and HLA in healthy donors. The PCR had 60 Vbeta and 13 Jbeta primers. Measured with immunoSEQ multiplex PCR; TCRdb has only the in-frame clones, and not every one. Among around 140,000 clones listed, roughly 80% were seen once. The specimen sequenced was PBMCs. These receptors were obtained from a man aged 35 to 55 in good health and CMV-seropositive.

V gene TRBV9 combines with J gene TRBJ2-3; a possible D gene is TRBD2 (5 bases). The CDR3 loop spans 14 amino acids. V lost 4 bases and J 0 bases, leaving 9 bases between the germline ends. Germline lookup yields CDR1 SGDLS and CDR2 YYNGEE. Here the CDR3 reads CASSSSGSTDTQYF. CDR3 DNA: TGTGCCAGCAGCTCCAGCGGCAGCACAGATACGCAGTATTTT.

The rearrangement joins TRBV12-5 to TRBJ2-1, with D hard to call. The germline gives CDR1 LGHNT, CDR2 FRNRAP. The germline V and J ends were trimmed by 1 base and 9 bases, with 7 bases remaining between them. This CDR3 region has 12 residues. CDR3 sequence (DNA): TGTGCTAGTGGTTTGGGGCCGTCTGAGCAGTTCTTC. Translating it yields CASGLGPSEQFF.

As DNA, the CDR3 is TGTGCCAGCAGTGGGCTAGCGGGACACGAGCAGTACTTC. Its protein product is CASSGLAGHEQYF. This chain connects TRBV2 to TRBJ2-7; TRBD2 matches at 9 bases. This CDR3 spans 13 amino acids. Per germline, CDR1 SNHLY and CDR2 FYNNEI. V lost 4 bases to trimming and J lost 5 bases; unmatched junction nucleotides: 3.

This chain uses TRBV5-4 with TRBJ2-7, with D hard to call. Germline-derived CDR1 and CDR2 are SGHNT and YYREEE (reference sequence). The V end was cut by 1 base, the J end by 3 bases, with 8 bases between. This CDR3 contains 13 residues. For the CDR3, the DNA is TGTGCCAGCAGCTTGTCTCCCTACTACGAGCAGTACTTC. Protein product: CASSLSPYYEQYF.

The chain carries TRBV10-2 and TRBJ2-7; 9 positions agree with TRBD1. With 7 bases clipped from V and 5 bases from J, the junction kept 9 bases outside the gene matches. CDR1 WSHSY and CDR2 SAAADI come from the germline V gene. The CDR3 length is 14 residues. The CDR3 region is CASNDRGLINEQYF. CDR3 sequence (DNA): TGCGCCAGCAATGACAGGGGGTTGATCAACGAGCAGTACTTC.

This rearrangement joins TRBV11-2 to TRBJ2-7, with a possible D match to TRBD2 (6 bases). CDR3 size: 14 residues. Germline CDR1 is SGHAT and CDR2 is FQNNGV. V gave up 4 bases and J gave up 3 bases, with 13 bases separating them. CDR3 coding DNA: TGTGCCAGCAGCTCCCACGGGGGACGCTACGAGCAGTACTTC. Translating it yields CASSSHGGRYEQYF.

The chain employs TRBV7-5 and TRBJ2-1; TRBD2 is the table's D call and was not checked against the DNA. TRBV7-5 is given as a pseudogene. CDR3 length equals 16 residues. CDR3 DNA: TGTGTCAGAAGCTGGGGGGGTAGGCGGGAGTGGGATGAGCAGTTCTTC. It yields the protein CVRSWGGRREWDEQFF.

CDR3 loop: CASSLTRGSKELFF. CDR3 DNA: TGTGCCAGCAGCTTAACACGAGGGTCTAAGGAGCTGTTTTTT. The V gene is TRBV7-3, the J gene TRBJ2-2; possibly TRBD2 for D (5 bases). Trimming removed 0 bases at V and 10 bases at J, with 12 bases between. The CDR3 covers 14 residues. Per the germline V gene, CDR1 is SGHTA and CDR2 is FQGTGA.

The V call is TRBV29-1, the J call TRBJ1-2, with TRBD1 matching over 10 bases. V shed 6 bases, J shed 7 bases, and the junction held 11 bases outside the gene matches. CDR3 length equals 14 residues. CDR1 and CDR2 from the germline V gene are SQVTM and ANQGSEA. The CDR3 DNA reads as TGCAGCGTAGCCGACTCGGGACAGGGGACTGGCTACACCTTC. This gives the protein CSVADSGQGTGYTF.

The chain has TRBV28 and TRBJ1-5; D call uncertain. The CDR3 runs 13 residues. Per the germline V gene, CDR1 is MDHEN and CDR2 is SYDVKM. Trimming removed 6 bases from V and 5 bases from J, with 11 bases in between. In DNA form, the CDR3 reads TGTGCCAGCAGGGTGAGCGGTTATCAGCCCCAGCATTTT. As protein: CASRVSGYQPQHF.